This T cell receptor beta chain was retrieved from a study of T cells after somatic rescue of genetic block. The repertoire was sequenced with immunoSEQ multiplex PCR; TCRdb's copy has only in-frame clones and lacks some. The sample shows 68,000 or so clones, 80% to 95% of them seen only once. Germline CDR1 MNHNS, CDR2 SASEGT. V was trimmed by 11 bases and J by 4 bases, leaving 17 bases between them. The CDR3 runs to 13 residues. The rearrangement joins TRBV6-1 to TRBJ1-2; a weak D match, TRBD1 (6 bases). What was sequenced was peripheral blood mononuclear cells (PBMCs). This receptor was obtained from a man aged 40-55 years. This chain's CDR3 is CAGAPGGGYGYTF. The CDR3 DNA is TGTGCCGGGGCACCGGGGGGCGGCTATGGCTACACCTTC.